Below, 4 T cell receptor beta chains from the same sample are listed, as sequenced in a study of T cell responses to AZD1222 COVID-19 vaccine. Profiled with immunoSEQ multiplex PCR; TCRdb holds only in-frame clones, not every one. This table has tens of thousands of clones, less than 90% appearing once. The sequenced sample was peripheral blood, obtained on day 0 of AZD1222 vaccination. These TCRs come from an adult in good health.

This clone has only one observation. This chain links TRBV7-2 with TRBJ2-1; TRBD2 matches 8 bases. The V segment lost 4 bases and the J segment 7 bases; nucleotides outside the gene matches: 12. The CDR3 spans 16 residues. CDR1 SGHTA and CDR2 FQGNSA come from the germline V gene. Written as DNA, the CDR3 is TGTGCCAGCAGCTCGCGGGTGACTAGCGCGACGAATGAGCAGTTCTTC. This encodes CASSSRVTSATNEQFF.

A single count supports this clone. This chain joins TRBV7-9 and TRBJ2-2; 9 nucleotides align to TRBD2. Germline CDR1 is SEHNR and CDR2 is FQNEAQ (reference sequence). This CDR3 is built from 15 residues. With 4 bases clipped from V and 5 bases from J, the junction kept 5 bases outside the gene matches. In DNA, the CDR3 is TGTGCCAGCAGCTCCCGCGGGGGGGCAACCGGGGAGCTGTTTTTT. Amino acid sequence: CASSSRGGATGELFF.

On this clone itself: The junction shows a germline mismatch at one end, possibly a read error. This chain connects TRBV11-2 to TRBJ1-3; D not certain. The CDR3 consists of 11 residues. Germline-derived CDR1 and CDR2 are SGHAT and FQNNGV. The CDR3 region has the DNA TGTGCCAGCAGCTCTCGAAACACCATATATTTT. Its protein product is CASSSRNTIYF.

This clone showed up just a few times. The chain links TRBV2 to TRBJ2-7, with 7 positions matching TRBD1. Germline V gives CDR1 SNHLY, CDR2 FYNNEI. The V gene end was trimmed by 4 bases and the J gene end by 1 base; junction bases not matched to a gene: 7. This CDR3 spans 15 amino acids. The CDR3 sequence: CASSVPQGVSYEQYF. The CDR3 nucleotides read TGTGCCAGCAGTGTACCCCAGGGGGTATCCTACGAGCAGTACTTC.